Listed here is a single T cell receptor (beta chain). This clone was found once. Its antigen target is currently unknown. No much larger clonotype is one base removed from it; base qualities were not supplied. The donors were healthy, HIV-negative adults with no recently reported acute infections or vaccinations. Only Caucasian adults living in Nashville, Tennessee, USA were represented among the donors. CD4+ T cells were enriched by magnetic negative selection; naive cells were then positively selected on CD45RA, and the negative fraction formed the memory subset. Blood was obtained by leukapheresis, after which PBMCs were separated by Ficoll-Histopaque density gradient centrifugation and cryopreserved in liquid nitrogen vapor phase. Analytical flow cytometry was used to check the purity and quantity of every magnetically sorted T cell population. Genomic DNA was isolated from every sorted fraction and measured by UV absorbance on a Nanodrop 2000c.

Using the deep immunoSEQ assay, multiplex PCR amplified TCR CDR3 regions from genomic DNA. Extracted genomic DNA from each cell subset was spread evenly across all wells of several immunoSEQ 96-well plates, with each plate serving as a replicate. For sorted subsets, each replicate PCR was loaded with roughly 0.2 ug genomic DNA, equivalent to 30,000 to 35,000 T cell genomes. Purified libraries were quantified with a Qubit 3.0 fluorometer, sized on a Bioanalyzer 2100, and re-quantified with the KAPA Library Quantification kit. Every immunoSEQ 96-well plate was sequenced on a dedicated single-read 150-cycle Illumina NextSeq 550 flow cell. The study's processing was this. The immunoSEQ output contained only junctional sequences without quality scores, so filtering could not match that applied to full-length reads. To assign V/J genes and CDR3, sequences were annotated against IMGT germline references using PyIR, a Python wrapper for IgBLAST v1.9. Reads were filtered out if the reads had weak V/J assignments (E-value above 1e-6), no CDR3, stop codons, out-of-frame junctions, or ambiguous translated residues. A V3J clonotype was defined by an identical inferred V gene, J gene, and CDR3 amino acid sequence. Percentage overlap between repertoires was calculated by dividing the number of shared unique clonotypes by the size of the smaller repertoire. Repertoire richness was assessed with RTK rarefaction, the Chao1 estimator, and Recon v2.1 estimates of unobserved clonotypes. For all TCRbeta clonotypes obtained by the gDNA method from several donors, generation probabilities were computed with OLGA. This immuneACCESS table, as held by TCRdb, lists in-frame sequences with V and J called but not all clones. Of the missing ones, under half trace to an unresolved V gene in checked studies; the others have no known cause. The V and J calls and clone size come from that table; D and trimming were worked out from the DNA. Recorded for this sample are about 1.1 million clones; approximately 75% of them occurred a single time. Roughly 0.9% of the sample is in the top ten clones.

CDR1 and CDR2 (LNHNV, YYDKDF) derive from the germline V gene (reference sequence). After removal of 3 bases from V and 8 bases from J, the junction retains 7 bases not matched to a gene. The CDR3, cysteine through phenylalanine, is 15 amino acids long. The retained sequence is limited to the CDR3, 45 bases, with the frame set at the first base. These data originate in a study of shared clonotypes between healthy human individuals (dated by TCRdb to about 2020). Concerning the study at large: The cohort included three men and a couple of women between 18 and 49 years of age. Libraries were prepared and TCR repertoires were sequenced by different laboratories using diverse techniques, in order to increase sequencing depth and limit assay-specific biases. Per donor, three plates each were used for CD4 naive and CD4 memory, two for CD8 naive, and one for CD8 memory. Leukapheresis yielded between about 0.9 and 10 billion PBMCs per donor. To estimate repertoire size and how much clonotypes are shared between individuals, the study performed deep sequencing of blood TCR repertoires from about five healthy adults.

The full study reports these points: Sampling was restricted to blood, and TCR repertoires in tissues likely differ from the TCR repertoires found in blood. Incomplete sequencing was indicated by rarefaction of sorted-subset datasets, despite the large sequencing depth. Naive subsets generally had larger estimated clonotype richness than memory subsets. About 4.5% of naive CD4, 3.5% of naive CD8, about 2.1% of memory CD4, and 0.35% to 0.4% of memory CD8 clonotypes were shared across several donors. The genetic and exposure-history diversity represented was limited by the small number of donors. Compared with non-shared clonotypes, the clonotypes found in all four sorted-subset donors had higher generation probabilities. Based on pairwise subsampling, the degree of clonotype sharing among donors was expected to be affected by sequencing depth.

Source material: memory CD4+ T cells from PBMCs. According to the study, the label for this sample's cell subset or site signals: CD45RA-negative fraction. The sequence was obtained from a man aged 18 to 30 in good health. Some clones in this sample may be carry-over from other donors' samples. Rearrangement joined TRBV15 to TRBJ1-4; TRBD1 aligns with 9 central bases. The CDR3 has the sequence CATSRGDRESEKLFF. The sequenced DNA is TGTGCCACCAGCAGGGGGGACAGGGAAAGCGAAAAACTGTTTTTT.